Following are 7 T cell receptor beta chains from one sample sequenced in a study of blood T cell repertoires in COVID-19. Sequenced by immunoSEQ multiplex PCR; TCRdb stores in-frame clones only, minus some. The sample has roughly 260,000 clones, around nine tenths seen once; the top ten hold 2.1%. The sample consisted of peripheral blood. The receptor set was obtained from a woman aged 40 to 50 who had recovered from COVID-19.

The count of this clone is one. This chain uses TRBV11-3 with TRBJ1-3; D gene unclear. The length of the CDR3 is 14 residues. V was shortened by 2 bases and J by 0 bases, with 5 bases between the two germline ends. Germline-derived CDR1 and CDR2 are SGHNT and YENEEA. Written as DNA, the CDR3 is TGTGCCAGCAGCTTACGGTTCTCTGGAAACACCATATATTTT. Protein sequence: CASSLRFSGNTIYF.

The chain combines TRBV5-8 with TRBJ1-4; D unresolved. This CDR3 comprises 13 residues. Germline lookup yields CDR1 SGHTS and CDR2 YDEGEE. Here the CDR3 reads CGSGIRLREKLFF. DNA for the CDR3: TGTGGCTCCGGGATACGGCTCCGGGAAAAACTGTTTTTT.

The chain recombines TRBV25-1 with TRBJ2-5; 8 nucleotides match TRBD1. The J segment lost 4 bases and the V segment lost 3 bases, leaving 4 bases of the junction unmatched. CDR1 is MGHDK and CDR2 is SYGVNS in the germline V gene. This CDR3 region has 14 residues. In nucleotides, the CDR3 is TGTGCCAGCAGTGACGGACAGGGACGAGAGACCCAGTACTTC. It codes for CASSDGQGRETQYF.

The chain employs TRBV9 and TRBJ1-2; D gene unclear. CDR1 SGDLS and CDR2 YYNGEE come from the germline V gene. Trimming pared 0 bases from V and 3 bases from J, leaving 12 bases between. This CDR3 region has 15 residues. CDR3 residues: CASSVDPRRDYGYTF. The CDR3 bases are TGTGCCAGCAGCGTAGATCCCCGGCGGGACTATGGCTACACCTTC. The entire variable domain, with the rest obtained from reference TRBV9 and TRBJ1-2, is as follows: DSGVTQTPKHLITATGQRVTLRCSPRSGDLSVYWYQQSLDQGLQFLIQYYNGEERAKGNILERFSAQQFPDLHSELNLSSLELGDSALYFCASSVDPRRDYGYTFGSGTRLTVV.

V usage is TRBV5-1 and J usage is TRBJ2-7; D is undetermined. Trimming left V 7 bases short and J 4 bases short, with 9 bases between. Germline loops: CDR1 SGHRS, CDR2 YFSETQ. This CDR3 is built from 11 residues. Written as DNA, the CDR3 is TGCGCCAGCCGCGGTCCTTACGAGCAGTACTTC. Translating it yields CASRGPYEQYF.

This sequence joins TRBV7-8 and TRBJ2-7; a weak D match, TRBD1 (6 bases). The CDR3 runs 16 residues. Germline V gene data show CDR1 as SGHVS and CDR2 as FQNEAQ. Trimming removed 4 bases from V and 2 bases from J, with 18 bases in between. CDR3 residues: CASSSVLDSGAYEQYF. The CDR3 DNA reads as TGTGCCAGCAGCTCAGTCCTGGACAGTGGGGCCTACGAGCAGTACTTC.

The gene calls are TRBV5-6 and TRBJ1-6; 12 bases fit TRBD1. Germline lookup yields CDR1 SGHDT and CDR2 YYEEEE. V lost 4 bases and J lost 4; bases outside the gene matches: 6. The CDR3 is 17 residues long. In nucleotides, the CDR3 is TGTGCCAGCAGCGGGGGGACAGGGGGCGCTTATAATTCACCCCTCCACTTT. This gives the protein CASSGGTGGAYNSPLHF.